These T cell receptor beta chains were read from a single sample in a study of blood T cell repertoires in COVID-19. Only in-frame clones appear in the TCRdb table, and some are missing; sequencing was by immunoSEQ multiplex PCR. The sample lists under 90,000 clones, approximately 80% occurring once. Sequenced material: peripheral blood. The receptors come from a human donor in a cohort sampled during active COVID-19. Each CDR3 is given with its conserved first and last residue. Each record gives: V gene, J gene, clone size, D gene, CDR3 protein, CDR3 DNA. D genes are given only for firm matches. The size entry is marked missing in some rows and otherwise reads once, few, many or a size class.

V gene: TRBV20-1
J gene: TRBJ2-5
clone size: once
D gene: NA
CDR3 protein: CSARSGETQYF
CDR3 DNA: TGCAGTGCTAGGAGCGGAGAGACCCAGTACTTC

V gene: TRBV10-3
J gene: TRBJ1-1
clone size: NA
D gene: NA
CDR3 protein: CAIRRDRGSEAFF
CDR3 DNA: TGTGCCATCCGGAGGGACCGCGGCTCTGAAGCTTTCTTT

V gene: TRBV4-3
J gene: TRBJ2-1
clone size: once
D gene: NA
CDR3 protein: CASSQDRRVHEQFF
CDR3 DNA: TGCGCCAGCAGCCAAGATAGGCGGGTGCATGAGCAGTTCTTC

V gene: TRBV4-2
J gene: TRBJ2-1
clone size: NA
D gene: TRBD2
CDR3 protein: CASSQDTSGGAYNEQFF
CDR3 DNA: TGTGCCAGCAGCCAAGATACTAGCGGGGGGGCCTACAATGAGCAGTTCTTC

V gene: TRBV9
J gene: TRBJ2-3
clone size: NA
D gene: NA
CDR3 protein: CASSPLPGGDTDTQYF
CDR3 DNA: TGTGCCAGCAGCCCCCTCCCGGGGGGCGACACAGATACGCAGTATTTT

V gene: TRBV7-6
J gene: TRBJ1-6
clone size: NA
D gene: NA
CDR3 protein: CASSLVGLGDSPLHF
CDR3 DNA: TGTGCCAGCAGCTTGGTCGGTCTCGGGGATTCACCCCTCCACTTT

V gene: TRBV4-2
J gene: TRBJ2-1
clone size: NA
D gene: TRBD1
CDR3 protein: CASSQEGQGVHNEQFF
CDR3 DNA: TGTGCCAGCAGCCAAGAGGGACAGGGGGTACACAATGAGCAGTTCTTC

V gene: TRBV5-4
J gene: TRBJ1-2
clone size: NA
D gene: NA
CDR3 protein: CASSLDGIAADTF
CDR3 DNA: TGTGCCAGCAGCTTGGACGGAATAGCGGCGGACACCTTC

V gene: TRBV11-1
J gene: TRBJ2-7
clone size: NA
D gene: NA
CDR3 protein: CASSLGGTPSYEQYF
CDR3 DNA: TGTGCCAGCAGCTTAGGAGGGACACCCTCCTACGAGCAGTACTTC

V gene: TRBV5-1
J gene: TRBJ2-7
clone size: NA
D gene: NA
CDR3 protein: CASSLSTGTGEQYF
CDR3 DNA: TGCGCCAGCAGCTTATCTACAGGGACGGGCGAGCAGTACTTC

V gene: TRBV18
J gene: TRBJ1-6
clone size: NA
D gene: NA
CDR3 protein: CASADRGSSYNSPLHF
CDR3 DNA: TGTGCCAGCGCAGATCGGGGGAGCTCCTATAATTCACCCCTCCACTTT

V gene: TRBV7-9
J gene: TRBJ2-1
clone size: NA
D gene: TRBD1
CDR3 protein: CASSTTGKGAYNEQFF
CDR3 DNA: TGTGCCAGCAGCACCACAGGGAAGGGGGCTTACAATGAGCAGTTCTTC

V gene: TRBV15
J gene: TRBJ2-5
clone size: NA
D gene: NA
CDR3 protein: CATSRGGLLRETQYF
CDR3 DNA: TGTGCCACCAGCAGAGGGGGACTCTTGCGAGAGACCCAGTACTTC

V gene: TRBV6-5
J gene: TRBJ1-3
clone size: few
D gene: NA
CDR3 protein: CASRPTGTGNTIYF
CDR3 DNA: TGTGCCAGCAGGCCTACAGGGACTGGAAACACCATATATTTT

V gene: TRBV18
J gene: TRBJ2-7
clone size: NA
D gene: NA
CDR3 protein: CASAGQGFNEQYF
CDR3 DNA: TGTGCCAGCGCCGGCCAGGGGTTCAACGAGCAGTACTTC

V gene: TRBV4-1
J gene: TRBJ2-1
clone size: NA
D gene: NA
CDR3 protein: CASSQETKRGEQFF
CDR3 DNA: TGCGCCAGCAGCCAAGAGACCAAACGGGGTGAGCAGTTCTTC

V gene: TRBV10-3
J gene: TRBJ1-1
clone size: NA
D gene: NA
CDR3 protein: CAISVREGTEAFF
CDR3 DNA: TGTGCCATCAGTGTCCGGGAGGGGACTGAAGCTTTCTTT

V gene: TRBV6-5
J gene: TRBJ1-2
clone size: NA
D gene: NA
CDR3 protein: CASSYSSRRVRGYTF
CDR3 DNA: TGTGCCAGCAGTTACTCGAGTCGTCGGGTACGGGGCTACACCTTC

V gene: TRBV7-2
J gene: TRBJ1-2
clone size: NA
D gene: NA
CDR3 protein: CASSTGTGLEGGYTF
CDR3 DNA: TGTGCCAGCAGTACAGGAACAGGGCTGGAAGGTGGCTACACCTTC

V gene: TRBV27
J gene: TRBJ2-3
clone size: once
D gene: TRBD2
CDR3 protein: CASRASGGFTDTQYF
CDR3 DNA: TGTGCCAGCAGAGCTAGCGGGGGTTTCACAGATACGCAGTATTTT